The T cell receptor beta chain described here comes from a study of blood T cell repertoires in COVID-19. The overall study: In each case, the material was cDNA or gDNA derived from T cells, B-cell-depleted T cells, or PBMCs.

The CDR3 is made up of 13 amino acids. Germline lookup yields CDR1 ENHRY and CDR2 SYGVKD. V dropped 10 bases and J dropped 4 bases, with 16 bases sitting between them. Adults between roughly 18 and 89 years of age took part from some 25 US areas. Assay used: immunoSEQ multiplex PCR; TCRdb lists only in-frame clones, some missing. Altogether around 310,000 clones are present, about nine tenths being singletons, with the ten largest covering around 9%. The sequenced material came from PBMCs or T cells enriched from blood (not recorded which). The gene calls are TRBV10-3 and TRBJ1-1; D gene uncertain. The sequence derives from a woman aged 25 to 39 who had recovered from COVID-19. CDR3 protein: CASSTTRGTEAFF. In nucleotides, the CDR3 is TGTGCCAGCTCGACAACCCGGGGCACTGAAGCTTTCTTT.